This T cell receptor beta chain appears in the sequencing data of a study of blood T cells in healthy people across ages. General observations from the study: When set beside aged donors, long-lived donors presented more naive CD4+ cells and higher diversity. Roughly linear declines in TCR beta diversity per million T cells occurred with age.

Germline V gene sequence: CDR1 SNHLY, CDR2 FYNNEI. The trim removed 5 bases at V and 7 bases at J, leaving 11 bases unmatched. This CDR3 contains 16 residues. This clonotype was detected only a few times. Its antigen is still unknown. Together with a sample-barcoded 5' primer, a J-beta primer mix was included in a second PCR lasting about 6 to 11 cycles. MiXCR was run by TCRdb on the 5' RACE reads, yielding one entry per CDR3 protein. Of 750,000 to 950,000 distinct CDR3 sequences listed, 25% to 30% are singletons. The data also belong to a second study, concerning T cells of mothers and their children. This second study says: Each 15 ul cDNA reaction used 1.5 ug RNA; all RNA was used. In unrelated and related pairs, TCR recombination output is shaped in a similar way by thymic selection.

The J gene is TRBJ2-1, the V gene TRBV2; 10 nucleotides align to TRBD2. The receptor comes from a boy younger than 18 in good health. Sequences were obtained from blood. In DNA form, the CDR3 reads TGTGCCAGCAGTCCTAGCGGGGGCCGACGAGAAAATGAGCAGTTCTTC. This sequence encodes CASSPSGGRRENEQFF.